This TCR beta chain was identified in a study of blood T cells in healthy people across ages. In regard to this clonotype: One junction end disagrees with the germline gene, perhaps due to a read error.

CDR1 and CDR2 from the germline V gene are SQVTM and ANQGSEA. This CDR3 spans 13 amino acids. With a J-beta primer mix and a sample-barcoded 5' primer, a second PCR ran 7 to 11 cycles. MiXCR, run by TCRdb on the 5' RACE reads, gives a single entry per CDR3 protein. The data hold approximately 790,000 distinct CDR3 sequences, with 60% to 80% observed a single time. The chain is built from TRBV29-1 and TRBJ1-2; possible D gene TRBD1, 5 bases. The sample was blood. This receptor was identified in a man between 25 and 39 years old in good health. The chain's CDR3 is CSIEATVGPGYTF. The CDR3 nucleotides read TGCAGCATTGAGGCTACAGTGGGGCCTGGCTACACCTTC.